This T cell receptor (beta chain) derives from a study of ipilimumab plus nivolumab after autologous stem cell transplantation. Study-wide background: Patients received a median of about 5 ipilimumab and eight or nine nivolumab doses. Study-level findings and limits: Authors suggest TCR repertoire, Treg phenotype and gut microbiota support further study.

Ipilimumab, 1 mg/kg, started 14 to 28 days after autologous transplant. Dosing: nivolumab 3 mg/kg IV, weeks 1, 4, 7, 10, then every two weeks to week 26. TCRdb's copy holds only in-frame clones and misses some; the assay was immunoSEQ multiplex PCR. The sample has 20,000 to 30,000 clones, 86% seen once. The CDR3 has 16 amino acids. For this clone: Its antigen is currently unknown.

This specimen consisted of PBMCs, obtained in a trial of ipilimumab plus nivolumab as post-transplant consolidation. The chain is built from TRBV21-1 and TRBJ1-5. TRBV21-1 is marked as a pseudogene. The receptor was derived from a male donor with diffuse large B-cell lymphoma. The CDR3 sequence: CASRMDIHWHHQPQHF. The DNA of the CDR3 is TGTGCCAGCAGGATGGATATACATTGGCATCATCAGCCCCAGCATTTT.